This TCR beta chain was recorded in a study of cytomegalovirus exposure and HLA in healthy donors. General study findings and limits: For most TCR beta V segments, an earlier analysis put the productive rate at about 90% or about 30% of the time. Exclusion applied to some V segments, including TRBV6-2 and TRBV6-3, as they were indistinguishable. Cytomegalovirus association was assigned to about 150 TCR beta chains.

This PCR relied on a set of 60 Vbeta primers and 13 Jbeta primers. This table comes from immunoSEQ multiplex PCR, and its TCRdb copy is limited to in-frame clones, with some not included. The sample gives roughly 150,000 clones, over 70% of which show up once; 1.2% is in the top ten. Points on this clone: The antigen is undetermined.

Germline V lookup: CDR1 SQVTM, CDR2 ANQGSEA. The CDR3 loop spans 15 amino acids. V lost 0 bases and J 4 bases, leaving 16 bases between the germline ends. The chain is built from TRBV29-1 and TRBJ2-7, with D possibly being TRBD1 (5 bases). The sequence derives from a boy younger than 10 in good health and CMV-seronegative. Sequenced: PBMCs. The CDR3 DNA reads TGCAGCGTTGAAGAAGGGGAACAGGAAGTATACGAGCAGTACTTC. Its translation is CSVEEGEQEVYEQYF.